Here is one T cell receptor (beta chain) with its context. The sample originates from a study of blood T cell repertoires in COVID-19. Overall study: Acute and convalescent COVID-19 specimens originated in the United States, Italy and Spain.

V shed 1 base, J shed 9 bases, and the junction held 12 bases outside the gene matches. CDR1 and CDR2 (germline): SGHVS, FQNEAQ. The CDR3 is made up of 18 amino acids. The table came from immunoSEQ multiplex PCR; TCRdb's copy has only in-frame clones and leaves some out. This table has roughly 40,000 clones, 85% to 90% appearing once. Sample: peripheral blood. V usage is TRBV7-8 and J usage is TRBJ2-1; 13 positions match TRBD2. The source of this sequence is a man younger than 40 with active or convalescent COVID-19. CDR3 in amino acids: CASSLGTSGSIASGEQFF. CDR3 DNA: TGTGCCAGCAGCTTAGGGACTAGCGGGAGTATTGCCTCCGGTGAGCAGTTCTTC. The whole variable domain, filled in from reference TRBV7-8 and TRBJ2-1, reads GAGVSQSPRYKVAKRGQDVALRCDPISGHVSLFWYQQALGQGPEFLTYFQNEAQLDKSGLPSDRFFAERPEGSVSTLKIQRTQQEDSAVYLCASSLGTSGSIASGEQFFGPGTRLTVL.